This TCR beta chain was documented in a study of T cells in Graves' hyperthyroidism and ophthalmopathy (dated by TCRdb to the late 2010s). As for the study more broadly: Peripheral blood samples were taken at the time of initial diagnosis, prior to any treatment. A discovery cohort of about a hundred patients, roughly 43 with Graves' ophthalmopathy and fewer than 65 with stable Graves' hyperthyroidism, was used to find distinguishing TCR V-J signatures. In six Graves' hyperthyroidism patients, the study also compared T-cell repertoires from thyroid tissue with T-cell repertoires from blood. The paper reports TCR Vbeta CDR3 sequencing of some 140 peripheral blood samples: approximately 41 ophthalmopathy, under 80 hyperthyroidism and around 17 progressor patients. The 75 to 100 discovery patients were randomly split 7:3 into training and test sets. After sampling, hyperthyroidism patients received methimazole starting at 30 mg daily, and ophthalmopathy patients received high-dose intravenous methylprednisolone. Prospective prediction of ophthalmopathy was tested in an independent validation cohort of fewer than 20 hyperthyroidism patients and roughly 16 patients who later progressed to ophthalmopathy.

The TCR beta CDR3 regions were amplified from RNA transcripts. The first round of RT-PCR for the TCR CDR3 was performed with the HTBI primer set and the Qiagen OneStep RT-PCR kit. The libraries were constructed in a second round of multiplex PCR and then size-selected and purified. Libraries were sequenced paired-end with 100 bp reads on an Illumina HiSeq2000. Turning to the authors' computational methods: SOAPnuke was used to process the raw data, removing reads that contained adapters or uncalled bases, had a mean Phred below 15, or lacked an exact match to the constant primer or identifier. High-quality paired reads were merged with COPE v1.2.5, and unique nucleotide sequences were defined as clonotypes. MiTCR v1.1 was used to align clonotypes to the IMGT TRBV, TRBD and TRBJ reference segments. Only V-J combinations with frequency above 0.0001, covering 98% to 99.2% of repertoires, were analysed. The TCS score was defined as F50 (clonal expansion) divided by E x V (chaos), with BLOSUM62-based TCRdist calculated between CDR3 peptides within each V-J. Welch's t-statistics and random forest reduced around 550 V-J features to roughly 13, which were used in a naive Bayes classifier (R e1071). TCRdb reworked the public reads: Q25 trimming with fastp, MiXCR clone assembly, productive beta chains retained. Records with the same CDR3 protein are collapsed into one entry carrying the most frequent genes and DNA. The V and J calls follow TCRdb's processing rather than the paper's. For this sample the table gives 380,000 or so distinct CDR3 sequences, of which roughly 12% were detected only once. The ten largest clones represent about 20% of the sample.

Overall results and qualifications from the work: Sample size was not statistically predetermined, and blinding of investigators to group allocation was not performed. Ophthalmopathy was separated from stable hyperthyroidism by a 13 V-J signature model, with over 85% sensitivity and approximately 81% specificity obtained in cross-validation and 80%/75% obtained in testing. Most expanded thyroid clonotypes (frequency above 0.001) were also found in blood, which suggests that blood repertoires may mirror thyroid immune responses. In validation, progression to ophthalmopathy was predicted by the model with roughly 69% sensitivity and 72% to 85% specificity, a median of approximately 7.1 months before onset.

This clonotype was counted a few times. The antigen it recognizes is unknown. Base qualities are not provided; no much larger clone lies one nucleotide away. The hyperthyroidism patients were between 18 and 65 years old and newly diagnosed, with a disease duration of less than 2 months. The study excluded patients with uncontrolled infections, other autoimmune diseases, pregnancy or lactation. Clinical symptoms, serum thyroxine and TRAb, thyroid ultrasound, and orbital computed tomography formed the basis for the diagnoses. Blood from progressor patients was drawn when they were first diagnosed with hyperthyroidism, before any ophthalmopathy symptoms appeared. PBMCs were separated from roughly 9.3 ml of fresh peripheral blood using Ficoll-Paque density gradient centrifugation. Progressor patients were initially diagnosed with Graves' hyperthyroidism and developed ophthalmopathy during follow-up. Total RNA was extracted with Trizol reagent, and quality was checked on an Agilent 2100 Bioanalyzer.

The CDR3 spans 17 residues, from the cysteine through the phenylalanine. The CDR3 DNA has 51 bases and is translated from base 1. Relative to germline, V is 4 bases shorter and J is 5 bases shorter, with 24 bases between their ends. CDR1 and CDR2 were assigned from the germline V gene as MGHRA and YSYEKL. The TCR was taken from a man aged 30-40 years with Graves' hyperthyroidism that later progressed to Graves' ophthalmopathy. The rearrangement combines TRBV4-1 with TRBJ2-7; matching of 5 bases hints at TRBD1 as the D gene. Sequenced: blood. The CDR3 is CASSPQSPTEVVHEQYF. The DNA is TGCGCCAGCAGCCCTCAGAGTCCGACAGAGGTTGTCCACGAGCAGTACTTC.